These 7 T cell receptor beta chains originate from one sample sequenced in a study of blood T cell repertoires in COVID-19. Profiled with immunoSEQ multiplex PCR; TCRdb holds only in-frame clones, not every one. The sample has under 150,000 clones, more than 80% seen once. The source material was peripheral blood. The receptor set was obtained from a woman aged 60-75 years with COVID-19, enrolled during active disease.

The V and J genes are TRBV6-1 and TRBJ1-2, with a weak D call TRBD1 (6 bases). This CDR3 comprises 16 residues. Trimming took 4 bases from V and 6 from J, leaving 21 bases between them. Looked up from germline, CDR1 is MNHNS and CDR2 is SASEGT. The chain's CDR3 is CASSGPWWGGPHGYTF. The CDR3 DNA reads TGTGCCAGCAGTGGACCCTGGTGGGGGGGCCCCCATGGCTACACCTTC.

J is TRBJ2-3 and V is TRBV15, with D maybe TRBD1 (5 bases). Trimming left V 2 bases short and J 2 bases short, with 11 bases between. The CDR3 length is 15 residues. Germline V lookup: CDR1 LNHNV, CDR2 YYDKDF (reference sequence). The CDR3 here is CATSRSIGVTDTQYF. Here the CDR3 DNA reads TGTGCCACCAGCAGAAGTATAGGGGTCACAGATACGCAGTATTTT.

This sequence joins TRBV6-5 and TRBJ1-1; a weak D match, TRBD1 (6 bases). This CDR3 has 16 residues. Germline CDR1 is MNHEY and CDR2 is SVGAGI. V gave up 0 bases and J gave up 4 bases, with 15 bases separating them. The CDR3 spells CASSYSAGAPSTEAFF. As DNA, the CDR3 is TGTGCCAGCAGTTACTCGGCAGGGGCTCCGTCCACTGAAGCTTTCTTT.

Here the CDR3 reads CAWSGDSTVGQPQHF. The CDR3 coding sequence is TGTGCCTGGAGTGGCGACAGCACCGTGGGTCAGCCCCAGCATTTT. The chain links TRBV30 to TRBJ1-5; possibly TRBD1 for D (5 bases). The CDR3 length is 15 residues. Trimming removed 1 base at V and 6 bases at J, with 16 bases between. Germline loops: CDR1 GTSNPN, CDR2 SVGIG (reference sequence).

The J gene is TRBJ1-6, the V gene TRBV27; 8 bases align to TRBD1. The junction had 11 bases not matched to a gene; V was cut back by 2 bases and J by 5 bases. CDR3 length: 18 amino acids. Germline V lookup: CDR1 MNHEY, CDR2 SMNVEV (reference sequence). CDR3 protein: CASSLKGTGLIHNSPLHF. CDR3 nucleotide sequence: TGTGCCAGCAGTTTAAAGGGGACAGGACTTATACATAATTCACCCCTCCACTTT.

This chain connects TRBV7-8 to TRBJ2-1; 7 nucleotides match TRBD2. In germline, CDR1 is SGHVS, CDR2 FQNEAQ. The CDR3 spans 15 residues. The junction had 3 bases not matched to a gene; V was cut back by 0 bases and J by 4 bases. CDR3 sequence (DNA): TGTGCCAGCAGCTTAGCACTAGCGTCATACAATGAGCAGTTCTTC. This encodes CASSLALASYNEQFF.

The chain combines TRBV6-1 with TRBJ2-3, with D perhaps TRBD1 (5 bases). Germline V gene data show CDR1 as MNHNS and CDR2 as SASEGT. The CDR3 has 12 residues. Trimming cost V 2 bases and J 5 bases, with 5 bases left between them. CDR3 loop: CASSETGDTQYF. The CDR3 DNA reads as TGTGCCAGCAGTGAAACAGGAGATACGCAGTATTTT.